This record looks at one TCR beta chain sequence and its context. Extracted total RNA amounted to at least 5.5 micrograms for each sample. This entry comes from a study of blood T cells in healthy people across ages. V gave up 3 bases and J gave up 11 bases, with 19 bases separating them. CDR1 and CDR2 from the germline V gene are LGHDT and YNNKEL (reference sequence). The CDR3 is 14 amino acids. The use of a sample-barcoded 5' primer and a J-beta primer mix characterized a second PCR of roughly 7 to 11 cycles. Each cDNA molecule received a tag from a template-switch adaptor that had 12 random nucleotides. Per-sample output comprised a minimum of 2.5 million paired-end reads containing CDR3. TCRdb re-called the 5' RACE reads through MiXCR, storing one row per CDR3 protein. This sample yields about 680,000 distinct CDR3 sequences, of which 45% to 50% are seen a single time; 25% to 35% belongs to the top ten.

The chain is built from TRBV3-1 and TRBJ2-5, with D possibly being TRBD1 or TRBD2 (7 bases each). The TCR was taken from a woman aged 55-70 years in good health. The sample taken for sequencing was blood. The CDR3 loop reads CASSQQTGRGEQYF. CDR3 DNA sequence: TGTGCCAGCAGCCAGCAGACAGGGAGGGGTGAGCAGTACTTC.